This T cell receptor (beta chain) was sequenced for a study of blood T cell repertoires in COVID-19. Overall study: T cells, B-cell-depleted T cells, or PBMCs provided the cDNA or gDNA that served as material.

Germline trimming cut 4 bases from V and 0 bases from J; bases unmatched to any gene: 9. The CDR3 is 17 residues long. The V gene's germline CDR1 is LGHDT and CDR2 YNNKEL (reference sequence). In its sample, this clone was seen once. Sequencing was performed with immunoSEQ multiplex PCR; in TCRdb, only in-frame clones are kept and a portion is missing. The table lists 100,000 to 150,000 clones, about 78% of them singletons. Sequenced input: peripheral blood. This clonotype was sampled from a man aged 70-80 years with acute or convalescent COVID-19. The chain is built from TRBV3-1 (or the pseudogene TRBV3-2) and TRBJ1-3; 7 positions agree with TRBD1. CDR3 in amino acids: CASSPLQGHSSGNTIYF. The CDR3 coding sequence is TGTGCCAGCAGCCCGTTACAGGGGCATAGCTCTGGAAACACCATATATTTT.